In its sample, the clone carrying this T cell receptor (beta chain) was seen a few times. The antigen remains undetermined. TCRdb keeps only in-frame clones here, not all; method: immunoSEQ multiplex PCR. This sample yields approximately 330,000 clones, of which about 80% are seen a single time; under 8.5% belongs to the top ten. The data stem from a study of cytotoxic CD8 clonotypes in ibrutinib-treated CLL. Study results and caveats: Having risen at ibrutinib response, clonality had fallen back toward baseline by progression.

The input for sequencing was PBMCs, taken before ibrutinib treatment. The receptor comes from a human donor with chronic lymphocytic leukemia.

The CDR3 here is CASSHLREQGYTF. DNA for the CDR3: TGTGCCAGCAGCCACCTCAGGGAGCAAGGCTACACCTTC. The chain employs TRBV4-2 and TRBJ1-2; TRBD1 is a possible D gene (5 bases). Trimming left V 3 bases short and J 8 bases short, with 13 bases between. Germline V gives CDR1 LGHNA, CDR2 YNFKEQ. The CDR3 contains 13 residues.